This T cell receptor beta chain was observed in a study of shared clonotypes between healthy human individuals. The CDR3 sequence is 14 residues long. Per germline, CDR1 MDHEN and CDR2 SYDVKM. With V trimmed by 2 bases and J by 4 bases, 5 bases remained unmatched. Concerning this clone: Its antigen is currently unknown. Other DNA sequences of this sample code for an identical CDR3.

TCRdb keeps only in-frame clones here, not all; method: immunoSEQ multiplex PCR. The sample includes some 2 million clones, about 95% of them seen just once. In the naive CD8 group, cells lacked CD45RO and were positively selected for CCR7, so terminally differentiated effector memory CD45RA+ cells were left out. All donors qualified as healthy HIV-negative adults and had experienced no recent acute infections or vaccinations. General observations from the study: When naive CD4 clonotypes were compared across a handful of donors, approximately 5% were shared. Tissue TCR repertoires likely differ from these blood-only repertoires.

The clonotype comes from a man in his late teens or twenties in good health. V gene TRBV28 combines with J gene TRBJ2-7; TRBD2 matches at 7 bases. The sample comprised naive CD8+ T cells sorted from blood. The CDR3, as DNA: TGTGCCAGCAGTTTAGCTGGGGAGGGTTACGAGCAGTACTTC. It yields the protein CASSLAGEGYEQYF.